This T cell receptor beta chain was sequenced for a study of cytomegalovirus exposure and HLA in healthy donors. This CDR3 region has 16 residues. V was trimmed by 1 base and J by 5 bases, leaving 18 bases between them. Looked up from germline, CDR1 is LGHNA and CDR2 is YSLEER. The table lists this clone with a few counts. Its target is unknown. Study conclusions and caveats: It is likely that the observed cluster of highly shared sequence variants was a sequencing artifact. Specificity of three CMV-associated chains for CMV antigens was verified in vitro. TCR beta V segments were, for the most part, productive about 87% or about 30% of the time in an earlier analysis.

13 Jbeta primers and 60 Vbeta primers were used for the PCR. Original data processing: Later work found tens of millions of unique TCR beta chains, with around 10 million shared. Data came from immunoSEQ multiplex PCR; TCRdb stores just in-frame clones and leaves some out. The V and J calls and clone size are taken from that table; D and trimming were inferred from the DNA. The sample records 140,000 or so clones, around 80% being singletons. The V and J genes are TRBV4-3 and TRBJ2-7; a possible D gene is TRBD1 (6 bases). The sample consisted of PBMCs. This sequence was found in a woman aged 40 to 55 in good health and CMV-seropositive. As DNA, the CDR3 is TGCGCCAGCAGCCAAGGGACAGCCCCTGGAATGGACGAGCAGTACTTC. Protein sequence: CASSQGTAPGMDEQYF.